The 29 T cell receptor beta chains presented below share a single source sample, sequenced in a study of response to subunit inactivated influenza vaccine. Via MiXCR, TCRdb re-called the RT-PCR reads, giving one row per CDR3 protein. The repertoire holds some 480,000 distinct CDR3 sequences, with roughly 11% as singletons. The material was PBMCs from blood, obtained about 6 weeks after vaccination. The receptors derive from a man in his forties or fifties who received an inactivated influenza vaccine.

The chain couples TRBV10-3 to TRBJ2-2; D uncertain. Germline V gives CDR1 ENHRY, CDR2 SYGVKD. This CDR3 comprises 14 residues. V lost 9 bases and J lost 0, with 11 bases in between. The CDR3 nucleotides read TGTGCCATACGTCGACCTACGAACACCGGGGAGCTGTTTTTT. Its translation is CAIRRPTNTGELFF.

In this sample, this clonotype turned up many times. The chain is built from TRBV10-3 and TRBJ2-6; D is uncertain. CDR1 and CDR2 (germline): ENHRY, SYGVKD. V lost 3 bases and J lost 0, with 6 bases in between. This CDR3 has 15 amino acids. The CDR3 coding sequence is TGTGCCATCAGTGACAGTCTCTCTGGGGCCAACGTCCTGACTTTC. It encodes CAISDSLSGANVLTF.

The rearrangement links TRBV30 to TRBJ2-6; 9 nucleotides align to TRBD2. The CDR3 totals 20 residues. Germline V lookup: CDR1 GTSNPN, CDR2 SVGIG (reference sequence). V was pared by 2 bases and J by 2 bases, with 16 bases of the junction left unmatched. CDR3 region: CAWSYYLRGGGATGANVLTF. The CDR3, as DNA: TGTGCCTGGAGTTACTACCTCCGGGGCGGGGGGGCGACTGGGGCCAACGTCCTGACTTTC. Full variable domain (missing parts from reference TRBV30 and TRBJ2-6): SQTIHQWPATLVQPVGSPLSLECTVEGTSNPNLYWYRQAAGRGLQLLFYSVGIGQISSEVPQNLSASRPQDRQFILSSKKLLLSDSGFYLCAWSYYLRGGGATGANVLTFGAGSRLTVL.

The rearrangement links TRBV6-1 to TRBJ2-5; 7 positions agree with TRBD1. The CDR3 has 15 residues. V was clipped by 6 bases and J by 4 bases; unmatched bases: 11. CDR1 and CDR2 (germline): MNHNS, SASEGT. CDR3 residues: CASRPPTGVGETQYF. CDR3 coding DNA: TGTGCCAGCAGACCCCCAACAGGGGTCGGAGAGACCCAGTACTTC.

The chain joins TRBV7-2 to TRBJ1-6; 9 bases align to TRBD1. J lost 8 bases, V lost 5 bases, and 7 bases had no gene match. Germline CDR1 SGHTA, CDR2 FQGNSA. The CDR3 consists of 15 residues. CDR3 bases: TGTGCCAGCAGCGCTTCGGGACAGGGTCATTCACCCCTCCACTTT. Translation gives CASSASGQGHSPLHF.

Only a few counts were recorded for this clonotype. V and J are TRBV20-1 and TRBJ2-7, with a weak D call TRBD1 (6 bases). This CDR3 is 14 amino acids long. V was pared by 5 bases and J by 0 bases, with 14 bases between. The V gene's germline CDR1 is DFQATT and CDR2 SNEGSKA (reference sequence). The CDR3 sequence: CSAPRQESSYEQYF. Written as DNA, the CDR3 is TGCAGTGCTCCGCGACAGGAGAGCTCCTACGAGCAGTACTTC.

This clonotype showed up many times. The genes are TRBV5-8 and TRBJ2-5; TRBD2 aligns across 12 bases. CDR3 length: 15 residues. The junction had 1 base not matched to a gene; V was cut back by 1 base and J by 3 bases. Germline V lookup: CDR1 SGHTS, CDR2 YDEGEE. In DNA, the CDR3 is TGTGCCAGCAGCTTGCTAGCGGGGGGGAAAGAGACCCAGTACTTC. This gives the protein CASSLLAGGKETQYF.

This clonotype has more than one count but fewer than ten. V gene TRBV6-1 combines with J gene TRBJ1-2; a possible D gene is TRBD1 (5 bases). The CDR3 length is 14 residues. V dropped 4 bases and J dropped 3 bases, with 12 bases sitting between them. Looked up from germline, CDR1 is MNHNS and CDR2 is SASEGT. The DNA of the CDR3 is TGTGCCAGCAGTGCAGGACGGGGGGACTATGGCTACACCTTC. Translating it yields CASSAGRGDYGYTF.

Turning to this clonotype: A much larger clonotype is one base distant, so this may be a read error. V usage is TRBV4-2 and J usage is TRBJ1-5, with D possibly being TRBD1 (6 bases). Germline assignment: CDR1 LGHNA and CDR2 YNFKEQ. This CDR3 has 15 residues. CDR3 protein: CVSSLSQGRNQPQHF. The CDR3 DNA sequence: TGTGTCAGCAGCCTAAGTCAGGGGCGCAATCAGCCCCAGCATTTT.

The chain has TRBV5-1 and TRBJ1-1, with D perhaps matching TRBD1 (6 bases). The CDR3 is 15 amino acids. Germline assignment: CDR1 SGHRS and CDR2 YFSETQ. Deletions cut 4 bases from V and 0 bases from J, with 13 bases between. CDR3 sequence reads: CASSSGTLMNTEAFF. The CDR3 bases are TGCGCCAGCAGCAGTGGGACACTCATGAACACTGAAGCTTTCTTT.

V is TRBV28 and J is TRBJ2-1, with TRBD2 matching 10 bases. Trimming cost V 4 bases and J 4 bases; bases outside gene matches: 7. Germline values: CDR1 MDHEN, CDR2 SYDVKM. This CDR3 region has 16 residues. CDR3 sequence (DNA): TGTGCCAGCAGTTCCACAAGCGGGAGGGAATACAATGAGCAGTTCTTC. Translating gives CASSSTSGREYNEQFF.

The rearrangement joins TRBV5-1 to TRBJ2-7; D may match TRBD1 or TRBD2 (5 bases each). This CDR3 comprises 15 residues. Trimming pared 4 bases from V and 2 bases from J, leaving 16 bases between. Germline lookup yields CDR1 SGHRS and CDR2 YFSETQ. This chain's CDR3 is CASSPRDARTYEQYF. CDR3 in DNA: TGCGCCAGCAGCCCGAGGGACGCCCGCACCTACGAGCAGTACTTC.

This chain links TRBV20-1 with TRBJ2-7; TRBD2 aligns across 10 bases. V lost 6 bases to trimming and J lost 4 bases; unmatched junction nucleotides: 6. The CDR3 spans 13 residues. Per germline, CDR1 DFQATT and CDR2 SNEGSKA (reference sequence). CDR3 sequence reads: CSATSGVGYEQYF. The DNA of the CDR3 is TGCAGTGCCACTAGCGGGGTGGGGTACGAGCAGTACTTC.

This clonotype was observed a few times. The chain has TRBV28 and TRBJ1-1; 10 bases map to TRBD1. The CDR3 is 13 amino acids. V lost 4 bases and J lost 9; bases outside the gene matches: 5. The germline CDR1 and CDR2 sequences are MDHEN and SYDVKM. Written as DNA, the CDR3 is TGTGCCAGCAGTTACGGGACAGGGGCGAAAGCTTTCTTT. This encodes CASSYGTGAKAFF.

This clonotype was detected many times. The gene calls are TRBV7-8 and TRBJ2-1; 9 bases fit TRBD1. V shed 5 bases and J 6 bases; nucleotides not matched to a gene: 5. Germline V CDR1 and CDR2: SGHVS, FQNEAQ. The CDR3 totals 14 residues. The CDR3, as DNA: TGTGCCAGCAGCCCCGGGACAGGGCGCAATGAGCAGTTCTTC. Its translation is CASSPGTGRNEQFF.

This clonotype was recorded many times. CDR3 nucleotide sequence: TGCAGCGTGGGTCCGGGACAGGGGGAAGATACGCAGTATTTT. Translating gives CSVGPGQGEDTQYF. The rearrangement joins TRBV29-1 to TRBJ2-3; TRBD1 aligns across 11 bases. The CDR3 covers 14 residues. Germline V gives CDR1 SQVTM, CDR2 ANQGSEA. With V trimmed by 6 bases and J by 5 bases, 7 bases remained unmatched.

V and J are TRBV5-8 and TRBJ2-3; D is perhaps TRBD2 (6 bases). This CDR3 is 15 amino acids long. Germline V gene data show CDR1 as SGHTS and CDR2 as YDEGEE. With 1 base removed from V and 0 bases from J, the gap between germline ends came to 9 bases. CDR3 protein: CASSLRLASTDTQYF. DNA for the CDR3: TGTGCCAGCAGCTTGAGGCTAGCGAGCACAGATACGCAGTATTTT.

The V gene is TRBV29-1, the J gene TRBJ2-5; TRBD2 might be the D (6 bases). The CDR3 runs 13 residues. Germline-derived CDR1 and CDR2 are SQVTM and ANQGSEA. The V gene lost 4 bases and the J gene lost 4 bases, with 13 bases spanning the gap. CDR3 in amino acids: CSVGHLGGETQYF. In DNA, the CDR3 is TGCAGCGTTGGACATTTGGGGGGAGAGACCCAGTACTTC.

The chain uses TRBV4-3 and TRBJ2-7, with TRBD1 matching over 9 bases. The CDR3 consists of 14 residues. From germline, CDR1 is LGHNA and CDR2 YSLEER. The junction had 4 bases not matched to a gene; V was cut back by 1 base and J by 6 bases. The CDR3 DNA follows: TGCGCCAGCAGCCAAGTCGGACAGGGGACCGAGCAGTACTTC. Its translation is CASSQVGQGTEQYF.

This clonotype appeared many times. The rearrangement joins TRBV20-1 to TRBJ2-7; D possibly corresponds to TRBD2 (7 bases). Trimming left V 6 bases short and J 5 bases short, with 14 bases between. Germline CDR1 and CDR2: DFQATT and SNEGSKA (reference sequence). The CDR3 spans 12 residues. This CDR3 is CSARRGQNEQYF. CDR3 nucleotides: TGCAGTGCCAGGCGGGGGCAAAACGAGCAGTACTTC.

This clonotype was picked up a small number of times. The rearrangement links TRBV4-2 to TRBJ2-1; 9 bases align to TRBD2. Trimming took 2 bases from V and 8 from J; bases not matched to a gene: 7. The germline V gene has CDR1 LGHNA and CDR2 YNFKEQ. The CDR3 contains 15 residues. This chain's CDR3 is CASSQPGGRGHEQFF. In nucleotides, the CDR3 is TGTGCCAGCAGCCAACCGGGCGGGAGGGGCCATGAGCAGTTCTTC.

This clonotype showed up just a few times. The rearrangement links TRBV6-2 or TRBV6-3 to TRBJ2-7; D is unresolved. The V end lost 3 bases, the J end lost 0 bases, and 9 bases lay between the germline ends. The germline CDR1 and CDR2 sequences are MNHEY and SVGEGT. This CDR3 contains 14 residues. CDR3 sequence: CASSYYTSSYEQYF. The CDR3 nucleotides are TGTGCCAGCAGTTATTACACCTCCTCCTACGAGCAGTACTTC.

This clonotype was picked up a small number of times. The chain recombines TRBV12-3 or TRBV12-4 with TRBJ2-7; no clear D gene. Between the trimmed V and J ends, which lost 5 bases and 2 bases, there was a span of 10 bases. This CDR3 comprises 13 residues. The CDR3 bases are TGTGCCAGCAGTGCGTACAGTGCCTACGAGCAGTACTTC. This encodes CASSAYSAYEQYF.

This clonotype was recorded a few times. The rearrangement links TRBV3-1 to TRBJ1-1; D perhaps matches TRBD1 (5 bases). Germline V gene sequence: CDR1 LGHDT, CDR2 YNNKEL (reference sequence). Trimming removed 1 base from V and 11 bases from J, with 11 bases in between. CDR3 size: 12 residues. The CDR3 reads CASSQGGTMAFF. The CDR3 DNA reads as TGTGCCAGCAGCCAAGGGGGGACGATGGCTTTCTTT.

This clonotype was counted between two and nine times. The rearrangement uses TRBV3-1 and TRBJ2-3, with D unclear. The germline V gene has CDR1 LGHDT and CDR2 YNNKEL (reference sequence). V gave up 6 bases and J gave up 6 bases, with 10 bases separating them. The CDR3 consists of 12 residues. The CDR3 reads CASRTPGDTQYF. The CDR3, as DNA: TGTGCCAGCAGGACCCCCGGGGATACGCAGTATTTT.

The sample holds a few counts of this clonotype. The V gene is TRBV27, the J gene TRBJ2-1; 9 nucleotides line up with TRBD1. Trimming at V came to 5 bases and at J to 9 bases, leaving 8 bases not matched to a gene. The CDR3 runs 14 residues. Germline CDR1 is MNHEY and CDR2 is SMNVEV (reference sequence). The CDR3 here is CASSTWTGAVEQFF. The CDR3 DNA sequence: TGTGCCAGCAGTACCTGGACAGGGGCGGTTGAGCAGTTCTTC.

There are a few counts of this clonotype. The chain couples TRBV20-1 to TRBJ1-6; TRBD1 might be the D (5 bases). This CDR3 has 13 amino acids. V lost 3 bases and J lost 7, with 10 bases in between. Per germline, CDR1 DFQATT and CDR2 SNEGSKA (reference sequence). The DNA for the CDR3 is TGCAGTGCTAGCAGGGCTGGCAATTCACCCCTCCACTTT. It specifies CSASRAGNSPLHF.

This clonotype showed up just a few times. The rearrangement links TRBV5-1 to TRBJ2-7; 8 bases are shared with TRBD2. The CDR3 is 17 residues long. V gave up 0 bases and J gave up 0 bases; unmatched junction bases: 8. Per germline, CDR1 SGHRS and CDR2 YFSETQ. DNA for the CDR3: TGCGCCAGCAGCTTGGCATATAGCGGGGCGAGCTCCTACGAGCAGTACTTC. It encodes CASSLAYSGASSYEQYF.

This clonotype was recorded at least ten times. This chain uses TRBV18 with TRBJ2-1; D remains ambiguous. CDR3 length equals 13 residues. Germline assignment: CDR1 KGHSH and CDR2 LQKENI. The ends were cut back, 3 bases at V and 0 bases at J, with 3 bases in the middle. The CDR3 here is CASSPYSYNEQFF. CDR3 bases: TGTGCCAGCTCACCCTACTCCTACAATGAGCAGTTCTTC.